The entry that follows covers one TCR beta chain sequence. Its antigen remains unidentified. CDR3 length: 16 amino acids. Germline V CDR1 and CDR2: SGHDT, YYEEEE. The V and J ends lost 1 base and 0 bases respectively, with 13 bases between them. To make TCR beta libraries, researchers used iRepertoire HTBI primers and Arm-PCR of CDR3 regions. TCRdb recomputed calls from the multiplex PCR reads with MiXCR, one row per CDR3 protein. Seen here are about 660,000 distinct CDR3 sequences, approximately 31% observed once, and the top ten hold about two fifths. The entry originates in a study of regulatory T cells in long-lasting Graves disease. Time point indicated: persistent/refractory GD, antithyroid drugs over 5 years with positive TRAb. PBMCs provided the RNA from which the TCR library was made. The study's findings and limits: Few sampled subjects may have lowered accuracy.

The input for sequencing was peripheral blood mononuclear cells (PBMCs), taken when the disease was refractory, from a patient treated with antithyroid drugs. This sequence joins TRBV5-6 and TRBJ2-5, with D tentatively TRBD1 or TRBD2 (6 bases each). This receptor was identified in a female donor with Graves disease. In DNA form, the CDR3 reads TGTGCCAGCAGCTTGTTGGGGGGCTCATACCAAGAGACCCAGTACTTC. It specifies CASSLLGGSYQETQYF.